This T cell receptor beta chain was recovered during a study of response to subunit inactivated influenza vaccine. This clonotype turned up a few times. TCRdb redid the calling of the RT-PCR reads with MiXCR, one entry per CDR3 protein. In the table there are around 530,000 distinct CDR3 sequences, approximately 12% of which are singletons. CDR3 length: 13 amino acids. The V gene lost 3 bases and the J gene lost 8 bases, with 16 bases spanning the gap. The germline V gene has CDR1 SQVTM and CDR2 ANQGSEA. This receptor was identified in a man aged 45-60 years who received an inactivated influenza vaccine. The chain is built from TRBV29-1 and TRBJ1-2; D perhaps matches TRBD1 (6 bases). This specimen was PBMCs from blood, taken on the day of vaccination. DNA for the CDR3: TGCAGCGTTGACCAGGGGAGGTTGTCGGGCTACACCTTC. It translates to CSVDQGRLSGYTF.